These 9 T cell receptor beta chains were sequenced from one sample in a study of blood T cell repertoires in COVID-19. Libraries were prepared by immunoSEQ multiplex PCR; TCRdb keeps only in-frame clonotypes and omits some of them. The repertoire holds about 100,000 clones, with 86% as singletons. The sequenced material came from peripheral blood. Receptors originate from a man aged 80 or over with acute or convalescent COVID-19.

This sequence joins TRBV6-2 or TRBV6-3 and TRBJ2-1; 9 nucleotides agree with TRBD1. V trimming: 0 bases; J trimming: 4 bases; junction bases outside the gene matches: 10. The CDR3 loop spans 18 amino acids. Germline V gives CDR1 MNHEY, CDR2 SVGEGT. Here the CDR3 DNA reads TGTGCCAGCAGTTACTCAGGTTTCGGGACAGGGACGTACAATGAGCAGTTCTTC. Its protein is CASSYSGFGTGTYNEQFF.

Here the CDR3 reads CASRDAGLIHGELFF. The CDR3 DNA reads as TGTGCCAGCAGGGACGCTGGACTCATCCACGGGGAGCTGTTTTTT. J is TRBJ2-2 and V is TRBV14, with D possibly being TRBD2 (5 bases). V dropped 6 bases and J dropped 7 bases, with 18 bases sitting between them. The length of the CDR3 is 15 residues. Germline CDR1 is SGHDN and CDR2 is FVKESK. Combining the CDR3 with reference TRBV14 and TRBJ2-2 gives the whole variable domain EAGVTQFPSHSVIEKGQTVTLRCDPISGHDNLYWYRRVMGKEIKFLLHFVKESKQDESGMPNNRFLAERTGGTYSTLKVQPAELEDSGVYFCASRDAGLIHGELFFGEGSRLTVL.

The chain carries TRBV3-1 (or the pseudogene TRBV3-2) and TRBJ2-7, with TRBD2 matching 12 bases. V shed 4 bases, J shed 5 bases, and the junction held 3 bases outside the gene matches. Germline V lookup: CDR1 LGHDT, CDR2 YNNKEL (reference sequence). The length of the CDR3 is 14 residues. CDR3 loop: CASSPRTSGNEQYF. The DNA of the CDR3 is TGTGCCAGCAGCCCCCGGACTAGCGGGAACGAGCAGTACTTC.

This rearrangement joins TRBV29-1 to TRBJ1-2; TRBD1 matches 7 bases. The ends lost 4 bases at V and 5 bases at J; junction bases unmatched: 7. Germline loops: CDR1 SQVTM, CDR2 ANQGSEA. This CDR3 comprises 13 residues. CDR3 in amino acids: CSVVWTGAYGYTF. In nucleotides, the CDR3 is TGCAGCGTTGTTTGGACAGGAGCTTATGGCTACACCTTC.

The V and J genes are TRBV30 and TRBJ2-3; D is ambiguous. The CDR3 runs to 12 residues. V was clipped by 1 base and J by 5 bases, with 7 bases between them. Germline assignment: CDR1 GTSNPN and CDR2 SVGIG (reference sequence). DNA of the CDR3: TGTGCCTGGAGTGGGCCTCTAGATACGCAGTATTTT. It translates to CAWSGPLDTQYF.

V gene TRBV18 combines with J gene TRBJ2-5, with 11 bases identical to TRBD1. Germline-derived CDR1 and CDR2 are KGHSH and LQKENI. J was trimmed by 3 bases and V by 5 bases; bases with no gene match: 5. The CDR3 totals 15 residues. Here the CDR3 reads CASSLWTGGEETQYF. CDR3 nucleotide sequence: TGTGCCAGCTCATTGTGGACAGGGGGCGAAGAGACCCAGTACTTC.

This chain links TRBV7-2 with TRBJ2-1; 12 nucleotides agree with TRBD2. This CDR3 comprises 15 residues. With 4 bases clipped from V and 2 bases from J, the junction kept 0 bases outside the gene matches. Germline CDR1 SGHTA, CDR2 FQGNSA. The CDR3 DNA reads TGTGCCAGCAGCTCTAGCGGGAGGGCCTACAATGAGCAGTTCTTC. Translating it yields CASSSSGRAYNEQFF. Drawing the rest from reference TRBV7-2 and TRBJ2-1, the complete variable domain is GAGVSQSPSNKVTEKGKDVELRCDPISGHTALYWYRQSLGQGLEFLIYFQGNSAPDKSGLPSDRFSAERTGGSVSTLTIQRTQQEDSAVYLCASSSSGRAYNEQFFGPGTRLTVL.

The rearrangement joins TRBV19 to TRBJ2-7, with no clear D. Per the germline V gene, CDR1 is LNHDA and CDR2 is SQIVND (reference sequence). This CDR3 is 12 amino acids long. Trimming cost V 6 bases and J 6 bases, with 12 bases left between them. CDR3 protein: CASRTALGEQYF. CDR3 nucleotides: TGTGCCAGTAGAACTGCCCTTGGCGAGCAGTACTTC.

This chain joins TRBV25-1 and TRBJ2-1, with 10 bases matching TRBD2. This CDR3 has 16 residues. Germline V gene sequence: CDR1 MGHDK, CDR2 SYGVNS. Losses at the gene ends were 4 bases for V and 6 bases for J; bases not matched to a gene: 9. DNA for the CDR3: TGTGCCAGCAGTGCCCCCACTAGCGGGGCCCCCAATGAGCAGTTCTTC. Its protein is CASSAPTSGAPNEQFF.